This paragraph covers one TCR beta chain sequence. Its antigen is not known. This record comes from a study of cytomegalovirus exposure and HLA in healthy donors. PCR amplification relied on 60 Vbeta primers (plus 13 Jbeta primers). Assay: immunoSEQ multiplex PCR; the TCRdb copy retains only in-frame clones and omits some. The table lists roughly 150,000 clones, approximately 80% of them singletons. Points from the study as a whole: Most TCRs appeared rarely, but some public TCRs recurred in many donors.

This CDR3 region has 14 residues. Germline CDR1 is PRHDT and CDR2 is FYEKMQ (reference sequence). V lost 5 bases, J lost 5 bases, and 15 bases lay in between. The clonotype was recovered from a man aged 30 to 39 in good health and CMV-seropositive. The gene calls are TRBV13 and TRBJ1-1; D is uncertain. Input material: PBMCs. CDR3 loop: CASSLFNRFTEAFF. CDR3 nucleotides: TGTGCCAGCAGCCTATTCAATCGTTTTACTGAAGCTTTCTTT. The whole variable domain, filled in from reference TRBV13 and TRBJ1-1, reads AAGVIQSPRHLIKEKRETATLKCYPIPRHDTVYWYQQGPGQDPQFLISFYEKMQSDKGSIPDRFSAQQFSDYHSELNMSSLELGDSALYFCASSLFNRFTEAFFGQGTRLTVV.